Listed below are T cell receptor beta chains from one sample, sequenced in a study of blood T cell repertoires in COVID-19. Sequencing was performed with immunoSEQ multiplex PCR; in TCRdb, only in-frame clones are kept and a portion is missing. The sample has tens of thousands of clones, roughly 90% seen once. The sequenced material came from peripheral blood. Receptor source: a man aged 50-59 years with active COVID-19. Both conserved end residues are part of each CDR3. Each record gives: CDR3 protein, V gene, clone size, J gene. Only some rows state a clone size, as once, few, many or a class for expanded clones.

CDR3: CASSPRRGMNTEAFF
V: TRBV7-2
size: .
J: TRBJ1-1

CDR3: CSVEVRTGLGETQYF
V: TRBV29-1
size: few
J: TRBJ2-5

CDR3: CASSLRQVNSPLHF
V: TRBV7-2
size: .
J: TRBJ1-6

CDR3: CASSQTSGTSGTDTQYF
V: TRBV4-1
size: .
J: TRBJ2-3

CDR3: CASSLSYGYTF
V: TRBV28
size: .
J: TRBJ1-2

CDR3: CASSLRSSGNTIYF
V: TRBV5-4
size: .
J: TRBJ1-3

CDR3: CASSRGGANVLTF
V: TRBV19
size: .
J: TRBJ2-6

CDR3: CASSIQGNYGYTF
V: TRBV19
size: .
J: TRBJ1-2

CDR3: CASSLPPYTGIPYEQYF
V: TRBV7-8
size: .
J: TRBJ2-7

CDR3: CAWKVVGTANSPLHF
V: TRBV30
size: .
J: TRBJ1-6

CDR3: CASSLGTHSPGRTGELFF
V: TRBV5-1
size: .
J: TRBJ2-2

CDR3: CAWSGAGLGSYEQYF
V: TRBV30
size: .
J: TRBJ2-7

CDR3: CASSEFGAGATDTQYF
V: TRBV6-1
size: few
J: TRBJ2-3

CDR3: CASSLSRGRTEAFF
V: TRBV28
size: .
J: TRBJ1-1

CDR3: CASRPGGTDTQYF
V: TRBV6-5
size: once
J: TRBJ2-3

CDR3: CASRSAGKAFF
V: TRBV27
size: .
J: TRBJ1-1

CDR3: CASSGDSLETQYF
V: TRBV5-6
size: .
J: TRBJ2-5

CDR3: CASSLKGAGELFF
V: TRBV3-1/TRBV3-2
size: .
J: TRBJ2-2

CDR3: CASSLSRGTGFSTDTQYF
V: TRBV5-8
size: .
J: TRBJ2-3

CDR3: CASTSGRVGGELFF
V: TRBV25-1
size: .
J: TRBJ2-2

CDR3: CASSLYSMRTSGGAMDTQYF
V: TRBV27
size: .
J: TRBJ2-3

CDR3: CASSIDRQLRDQPQHF
V: TRBV19
size: .
J: TRBJ1-5

CDR3: CASSSLPDGGEQFF
V: TRBV7-6
size: .
J: TRBJ2-1

CDR3: CASSYSTGVYGYTF
V: TRBV6-5
size: .
J: TRBJ1-2

CDR3: CASSHLTGSNTGELFF
V: TRBV4-1
size: .
J: TRBJ2-2

CDR3: CASSSDGQFSGYTF
V: TRBV7-2
size: .
J: TRBJ1-2

CDR3: CASSQVTSGPYNEQFF
V: TRBV3-1/TRBV3-2
size: .
J: TRBJ2-1

CDR3: CASSTRDTGELFF
V: TRBV19
size: .
J: TRBJ2-2

CDR3: CSASSGLPETQYF
V: TRBV20-1
size: .
J: TRBJ2-5

CDR3: CASSKDLLGLAGDYTDTQYF
V: TRBV21-1
size: .
J: TRBJ2-3

CDR3: CASSLKTPPHRDMEVWTEAFF
V: TRBV13
size: .
J: TRBJ1-1

CDR3: CASSQGHRSYEQYF
V: TRBV4-1
size: .
J: TRBJ2-7

CDR3: CASSSGRTEAFF
V: TRBV28
size: .
J: TRBJ1-1

CDR3: CASSDGYNEQFF
V: TRBV6-5
size: .
J: TRBJ2-1

CDR3: CASSATGGPWETQYF
V: TRBV7-3
size: .
J: TRBJ2-5

CDR3: CASSYGDSRTDTQYF
V: TRBV6-5
size: .
J: TRBJ2-3

CDR3: CASSQESGSNQPQHF
V: TRBV3-1/TRBV3-2
size: .
J: TRBJ1-5